The rows below give T cell receptor beta chains drawn from one sample of a study of blood T cell repertoires in COVID-19. Sequenced by immunoSEQ multiplex PCR; TCRdb stores in-frame clones only, minus some. The table lists approximately 120,000 clones, roughly four fifths of them singletons, with 3.5% to 4% in the top ten. Sample: peripheral blood. All receptors come from a woman aged 45 to 65 with acute or convalescent COVID-19. Both conserved end residues are part of each CDR3. The order of the fields is V gene, D gene, J gene, clone size, CDR3 length, CDR3 protein, CDR3 DNA. The D gene is left open where the match is weak. A row's size may be missing; if present it is once, few, many or a size class.

V: TRBV7-2
D: -
J: TRBJ2-7
size: -
length: 14
CDR3: CASTRSAGSYEQYF
DNA: TGTGCCAGCACCCGTTCGGCAGGATCCTACGAGCAGTACTTC

V: TRBV29-1
D: -
J: TRBJ2-1
size: once
length: 14
CDR3: CSVEGGRTYNEQFF
DNA: TGCAGCGTTGAAGGGGGCAGGACCTACAATGAGCAGTTCTTC

V: TRBV5-4
D: -
J: TRBJ2-6
size: -
length: 16
CDR3: CASSIDSVSGANVLTF
DNA: TGTGCCAGCAGCATTGACAGTGTCTCTGGGGCCAACGTCCTGACTTTC

V: TRBV3-1/TRBV3-2
D: -
J: TRBJ2-7
size: -
length: 17
CDR3: CASSARKLRARSYEQYF
DNA: TGTGCCAGCAGCGCCAGGAAACTTCGCGCCCGCTCCTACGAGCAGTACTTC

V: TRBV6-1
D: -
J: TRBJ1-1
size: -
length: 14
CDR3: CASSEDTAGTEAFF
DNA: TGTGCCAGCAGTGAAGACACGGCGGGCACTGAAGCTTTCTTT

V: TRBV9
D: TRBD1
J: TRBJ2-7
size: few
length: 13
CDR3: CASSLGQGYEQYF
DNA: TGTGCCAGCAGCTTGGGACAGGGGTACGAGCAGTACTTC

V: TRBV18
D: TRBD1
J: TRBJ1-1
size: once
length: 14
CDR3: CASSGQGTNTEAFF
DNA: TGTGCCAGCTCCGGACAGGGTACGAACACTGAAGCTTTCTTT

V: TRBV10-3
D: -
J: TRBJ2-3
size: -
length: 14
CDR3: CAISESGGTDTQYF
DNA: TGTGCCATCAGTGAGTCCGGTGGCACAGATACGCAGTATTTT

V: TRBV7-9
D: TRBD2
J: TRBJ2-1
size: -
length: 15
CDR3: CASSPGTSGFYEQFF
DNA: TGTGCCAGCAGCCCCGGGACTAGCGGGTTCTATGAGCAGTTCTTC

V: TRBV29-1
D: TRBD1
J: TRBJ1-3
size: -
length: 16
CDR3: CSVAAGGIASGNTIYF
DNA: TGCAGCGTTGCGGCAGGGGGAATTGCCTCTGGAAACACCATATATTTT

V: TRBV6-6
D: -
J: TRBJ1-1
size: -
length: 12
CDR3: CASSPGDRGIFF
DNA: TGTGCCAGCAGCCCCGGGGATAGAGGGATTTTCTTT

V: TRBV3-1/TRBV3-2
D: TRBD1
J: TRBJ1-2
size: -
length: 13
CDR3: CASTNRGNYGYTF
DNA: TGTGCCAGCACCAACAGGGGTAACTATGGCTACACCTTC

V: TRBV5-1
D: TRBD1
J: TRBJ1-1
size: -
length: 15
CDR3: CASSLRDRKNTEAFF
DNA: TGCGCCAGCAGCTTACGGGACAGGAAAAACACTGAAGCTTTCTTT

V: TRBV5-1
D: -
J: TRBJ1-4
size: -
length: 16
CDR3: CASSLGLGQSNEKLFF
DNA: TGCGCCAGCAGCTTGGGGTTGGGACAATCGAATGAAAAACTGTTTTTT

V: TRBV4-1
D: TRBD1
J: TRBJ1-2
size: -
length: 15
CDR3: CASSTGTGVFYGYTF
DNA: TGCGCCAGCAGCACGGGGACAGGGGTTTTCTATGGCTACACCTTC

V: TRBV11-3
D: TRBD1
J: TRBJ2-1
size: -
length: 13
CDR3: CASSLETGVEQFF
DNA: TGTGCCAGCAGCTTAGAAACAGGGGTGGAGCAGTTCTTC

V: TRBV15
D: TRBD1
J: TRBJ1-2
size: -
length: 14
CDR3: CATSVGQGGYGYTF
DNA: TGTGCCACCAGCGTGGGACAGGGAGGCTATGGCTACACCTTC

V: TRBV29-1
D: TRBD2
J: TRBJ2-7
size: -
length: 12
CDR3: CSALTSESEQYF
DNA: TGCAGCGCATTGACTAGCGAGAGCGAGCAGTACTTC

V: TRBV14
D: -
J: TRBJ2-7
size: -
length: 13
CDR3: CASSQARQGPFFF
DNA: TGTGCCAGCAGCCAAGCCCGCCAGGGCCCCTTTTTCTTC

V: TRBV7-8
D: TRBD1
J: TRBJ1-6
size: -
length: 22
CDR3: CASSLGRIRDSDTSSYNSPLHF
DNA: TGTGCCAGCAGCTTAGGGCGGATTAGGGACAGCGACACGAGCTCCTATAATTCACCCCTCCACTTT

V: TRBV10-3
D: TRBD2
J: TRBJ2-3
size: -
length: 16
CDR3: CAISVNAGGDTDTQYF
DNA: TGTGCCATCAGTGTAAACGCCGGGGGGGATACAGATACGCAGTATTTT

V: TRBV6-1
D: -
J: TRBJ1-2
size: -
length: 15
CDR3: CASSEWGGVHYGYTF
DNA: TGTGCCAGCAGTGAATGGGGGGGGGTTCACTATGGCTACACCTTC

V: TRBV20-1
D: TRBD2
J: TRBJ2-1
size: -
length: 16
CDR3: CSASSSGRSSGNEQFF
DNA: TGCAGTGCTAGTTCTAGCGGGAGGTCCTCTGGGAATGAGCAGTTCTTC

V: TRBV28
D: -
J: TRBJ1-2
size: -
length: 14
CDR3: CASSLSTGDYGYTF
DNA: TGTGCCAGCAGTTTATCGACCGGGGACTATGGCTACACCTTC